This T cell receptor (beta chain) originates from a study of CD8+ T cells in alopecia areata. Study at large: A regimen of oral tofacitinib, 5 to 10 mg twice daily, was given to treated patients. Study observations and caveats: TCRs were shared less clearly across patients than in mice, possibly for HLA-related reasons.

Concerning this clone itself: Antigen specificity is unknown.

Treatment described: oral pan-JAK inhibitor, 5-10 mg twice daily. Cell sorting on a FACSAria was used to separate CD4+ and CD8+ T cells from the PBMCs. The sequencing template was cDNA reverse transcribed from extracted RNA. The table came from immunoSEQ multiplex PCR; TCRdb's copy has only in-frame clones and leaves some out. The repertoire holds about 94,000 clones, with about 70% as singletons. J gave up 1 base and V 2 bases, and 5 bases lay outside the gene matches. The CDR3 is 16 amino acids. CDR1 is PRHDT, CDR2 FYEKMQ, per germline (reference sequence). This rearrangement joins TRBV13 to TRBJ2-7; 10 positions match TRBD2. Source: CD8+ T cells sorted from blood, taken at approximately week 42, from a patient treated with tofacitinib. This receptor was obtained from a human donor with alopecia areata. The CDR3 loop reads CASSLSGGALSYEQYF. The CDR3 nucleotides read TGTGCCAGCAGCTTAAGCGGGGGGGCACTTTCCTACGAGCAGTACTTC.